One TCR beta chain is described in this entry. These data belong to a study of T cell responses to AZD1222 COVID-19 vaccine. Repertoires were generated with immunoSEQ multiplex PCR, while TCRdb's copy carries only in-frame clones and drops some. The sample yields more than 85,000 clones, roughly 90% seen once. Trimming removed 1 base at V and 6 bases at J, with 12 bases between. The CDR3 runs to 14 residues. Germline V lookup: CDR1 MGHRA, CDR2 YSYEKL. Material: peripheral blood, obtained 28 days after the second AZD1222 dose. The V gene is TRBV4-1, the J gene TRBJ1-2; no reliable D call. This sequence was found in an adult who received the AZD1222 COVID-19 vaccine. CDR3: CASSQVGRENGYTF. DNA of the CDR3: TGCGCCAGCAGCCAAGTCGGGAGGGAGAATGGCTACACCTTC.